This T cell receptor beta chain originates from a study of T cell repertoires in cytomegalovirus infection. As for the study in general: Public TCR beta signatures indicated both CMV infection and matching HLA type.

Study-level points and caveats: CMV carriers having the relevant HLA were flagged by cumulative public TCR beta family frequency. The ex vivo response was dominated by HLA-C-restricted CMV-specific TCR beta clonotypes.

Notes on this clonotype: Its antigen is not known.

V lost 2 bases to trimming and J lost 2 bases; unmatched junction nucleotides: 10. CDR3 length: 18 residues. Germline V gene sequence: CDR1 MNHEY, CDR2 SVGAGI. TCRdb reprocessed the reads with MiXCR, giving one entry per CDR3 protein. The repertoire includes about 140,000 distinct CDR3 sequences, under 8% of them detected once, and 15% to 20% sits in the top ten. The chain couples TRBV6-5 to TRBJ1-1, with 11 positions matching TRBD1. The sequence was obtained from a human donor in good health (CMV status not recorded). Some clones in this sample may be carry-over from other donors' samples. The sample comprised PBMCs. The CDR3 DNA is TGTGCCAGCAGTTACCGCCCCCCGGGACAGGGGGTTAACACTGAAGCTTTCTTT. It translates to CASSYRPPGQGVNTEAFF.